The clone carrying this T cell receptor beta chain was counted many times. As yet, its antigen is unknown. The sample comes from a study of T cells after yellow fever vaccination. General study findings and limits: The bulk population could contribute abundant contaminating clonotypes to FACS-sorted repertoires.

One entry per CDR3 protein results from TCRdb running MiXCR on the 5' RACE reads. The data contain 200,000 to 300,000 distinct CDR3 sequences, roughly 4% of them singletons. The germline V gene encodes CDR1 MNHEY and CDR2 SVGEGT. CDR3 size: 13 residues. Trimming left V 0 bases short and J 4 bases short, with 4 bases between. This chain uses TRBV6-2 or TRBV6-3 with TRBJ1-5; D gene uncertain. This receptor was obtained from a man younger than 35 who received the YFV17D yellow fever vaccine. Sequencing was performed on PBMCs, taken 15 days after the yellow fever booster vaccination. This chain's CDR3 is CASSYSSNQPQHF. DNA for the CDR3: TGTGCCAGCAGTTACTCGTCGAATCAGCCCCAGCATTTT.